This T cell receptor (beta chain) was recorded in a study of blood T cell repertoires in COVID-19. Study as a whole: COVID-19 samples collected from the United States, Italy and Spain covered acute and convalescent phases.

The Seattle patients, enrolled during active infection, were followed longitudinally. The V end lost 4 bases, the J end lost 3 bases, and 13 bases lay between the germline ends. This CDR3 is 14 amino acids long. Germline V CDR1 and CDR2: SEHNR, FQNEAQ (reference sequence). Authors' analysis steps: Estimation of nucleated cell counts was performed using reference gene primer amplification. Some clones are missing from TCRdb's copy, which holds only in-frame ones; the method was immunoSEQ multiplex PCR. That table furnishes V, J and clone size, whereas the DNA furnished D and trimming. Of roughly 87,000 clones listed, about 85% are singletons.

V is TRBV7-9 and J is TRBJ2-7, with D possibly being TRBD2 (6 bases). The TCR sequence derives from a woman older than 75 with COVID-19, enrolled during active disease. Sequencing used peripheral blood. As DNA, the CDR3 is TGTGCCAGCAGCTCCAGGGTCGGGGGCTACGAGCAGTACTTC. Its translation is CASSSRVGGYEQYF.